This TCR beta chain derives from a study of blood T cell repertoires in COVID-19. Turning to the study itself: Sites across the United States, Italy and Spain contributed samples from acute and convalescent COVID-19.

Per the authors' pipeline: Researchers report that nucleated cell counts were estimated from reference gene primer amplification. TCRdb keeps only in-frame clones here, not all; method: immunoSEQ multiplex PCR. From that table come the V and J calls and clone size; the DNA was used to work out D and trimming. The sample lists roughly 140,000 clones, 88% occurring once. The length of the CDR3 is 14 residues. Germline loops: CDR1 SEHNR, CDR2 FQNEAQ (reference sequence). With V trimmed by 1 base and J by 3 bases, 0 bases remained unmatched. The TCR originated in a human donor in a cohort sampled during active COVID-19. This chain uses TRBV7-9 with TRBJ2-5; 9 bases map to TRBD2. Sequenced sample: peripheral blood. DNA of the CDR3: TGTGCCAGCAGCTTAGGACTAGCGGAAGAGACCCAGTACTTC. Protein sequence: CASSLGLAEETQYF.